The 18 T cell receptor beta chains listed next were all sequenced from one sample in a study of cytomegalovirus exposure and HLA in healthy donors. PCR involved 60 Vbeta and 13 Jbeta primers. Libraries were prepared by immunoSEQ multiplex PCR; TCRdb keeps only in-frame clonotypes and omits some of them. The data show 150,000 to 200,000 clones, roughly 77% seen once. Sequencing input: PBMCs. The receptors stem from a woman aged 50 to 65 in good health and CMV-seronegative.

A single count supports this clone. The chain employs TRBV28 and TRBJ1-2; 8 nucleotides match TRBD1. The CDR3 covers 19 residues. V shed 3 bases and J 5 bases; nucleotides not matched to a gene: 20. Germline-derived CDR1 and CDR2 are MDHEN and SYDVKM. The CDR3 sequence: CASSFIRGQNARMRYGYTF. CDR3 DNA: TGTGCCAGCAGTTTCATCAGGGGGCAAAATGCCAGGATGAGATATGGCTACACCTTC.

The chain is built from TRBV7-2 and TRBJ2-1, with TRBD1 identical over 7 bases. Germline CDR1 and CDR2: SGHTA and FQGNSA. J gave up 6 bases and V 5 bases, and 7 bases lay outside the gene matches. CDR3 length: 14 residues. The DNA for the CDR3 is TGTGCCAGCAGCCCGCGACAGGGTGCCAATGAGCAGTTCTTC. Protein: CASSPRQGANEQFF.

The V and J genes are TRBV11-2 and TRBJ1-1; D is possibly TRBD1 (6 bases). Germline loops: CDR1 SGHAT, CDR2 FQNNGV. CDR3 length equals 13 residues. Trimming removed 5 bases at V and 1 base at J, with 8 bases between. The CDR3 DNA follows: TGTGCCAGCAGCCCGACAGGGAACACTGAAGCTTTCTTT. Amino acids: CASSPTGNTEAFF.

The chain joins TRBV4-1 to TRBJ1-4; D is uncertain. The germline V gene encodes CDR1 MGHRA and CDR2 YSYEKL. Trimming shortened V by 1 base and J by 1 base, and 7 bases separated the two germline ends. The CDR3 is made up of 15 amino acids. DNA for the CDR3: TGCGCCAGCAGCCAAGGAGGGTTAACTAATGAAAAACTGTTTTTT. Translated, it gives CASSQGGLTNEKLFF.

The rearrangement joins TRBV9 to TRBJ2-1; 10 bases agree with TRBD2. This CDR3 region has 17 residues. The germline V gene encodes CDR1 SGDLS and CDR2 YYNGEE. Unmatched junction bases numbered 5, after V lost 2 bases and J lost 0 bases. As DNA, the CDR3 is TGTGCCAGCAGCGTCGCCGCTAGCGGGAGCTCCTACAATGAGCAGTTCTTC. Protein sequence: CASSVAASGSSYNEQFF.

V and J are TRBV30 and TRBJ1-6; D gene ambiguous. Trimming took off 2 bases at V and 8 bases at J, with 7 bases between the two ends. Per germline, CDR1 GTSNPN and CDR2 SVGIG (reference sequence). The CDR3 runs to 12 residues. The CDR3 DNA is TGTGCCTGGAGTCTCCCTTATTCACCCCTCCACTTT. Translating gives CAWSLPYSPLHF. The full variable domain, completed using reference TRBV30 and TRBJ1-6, is SQTIHQWPATLVQPVGSPLSLECTVEGTSNPNLYWYRQAAGRGLQLLFYSVGIGQISSEVPQNLSASRPQDRQFILSSKKLLLSDSGFYLCAWSLPYSPLHFGNGTRLTVT.

V gene TRBV5-6 combines with J gene TRBJ2-3, with TRBD2 as a possible D gene (7 bases). V was clipped by 4 bases and J by 4 bases, with 16 bases between them. Germline CDR1 reads SGHDT; CDR2 reads YYEEEE. The CDR3 has 15 residues. The CDR3 nucleotides read TGTGCCAGCAGCCCCGGGGGGCTTTACCCAGATACGCAGTATTTT. Protein sequence: CASSPGGLYPDTQYF.

The rearrangement uses TRBV6-5 and TRBJ1-2; 8 positions match TRBD1. The CDR3 spans 15 residues. Trimming took 7 bases from V and 2 from J; bases not matched to a gene: 9. Per the germline V gene, CDR1 is MNHEY and CDR2 is SVGAGI. Written as DNA, the CDR3 is TGTGCCAGCACCCTTATTCAGGGGGCGAACTATGGCTACACCTTC. Amino acid sequence: CASTLIQGANYGYTF.

The chain carries TRBV9 and TRBJ2-1, with TRBD2 matching over 10 bases. CDR3 length equals 16 residues. V was clipped by 3 bases and J by 5 bases; unmatched bases: 8. Germline values: CDR1 SGDLS, CDR2 YYNGEE. CDR3: CASSEPSGRADNEQFF. CDR3 coding DNA: TGTGCCAGCAGCGAACCAAGCGGGAGGGCTGACAATGAGCAGTTCTTC.

The chain is built from TRBV2 and TRBJ2-3, with 7 bases lining up with TRBD1. Germline V gene sequence: CDR1 SNHLY, CDR2 FYNNEI. Unmatched junction bases numbered 10, after V lost 7 bases and J lost 3 bases. This CDR3 has 15 amino acids. The CDR3 loop is CASTVRGLGTDTQYF. The CDR3 coding sequence is TGTGCCAGCACCGTCAGGGGGTTGGGGACAGATACGCAGTATTTT.

This chain links TRBV28 with TRBJ1-3; no clear D gene. V shed 5 bases and J shed 0 bases, with 11 bases lying between them. This CDR3 contains 15 residues. Germline V lookup: CDR1 MDHEN, CDR2 SYDVKM. The CDR3 sequence is CASSGLPLSGNTIYF. In DNA form, the CDR3 reads TGTGCCAGCAGTGGACTCCCCCTCTCTGGAAACACCATATATTTT.

This clone was picked up a small number of times. This rearrangement joins TRBV5-6 to TRBJ2-5; 12 bases line up with TRBD1. The V and J ends lost 2 bases and 0 bases, in that order; junction bases with no gene match: 2. Germline CDR1 is SGHDT and CDR2 is YYEEEE. The CDR3 loop spans 16 amino acids. CDR3 loop: CASSFGTGGYQETQYF. The CDR3 DNA sequence: TGTGCCAGCAGCTTTGGGACAGGGGGCTACCAAGAGACCCAGTACTTC.

This chain connects TRBV29-1 to TRBJ1-1; D call uncertain. This CDR3 region has 12 residues. CDR1 and CDR2 from the germline V gene are SQVTM and ANQGSEA. With 2 bases removed from V and 1 base from J, the gap between germline ends came to 5 bases. CDR3 sequence: CSVETGNTEAFF. The CDR3 nucleotides read TGCAGCGTTGAAACCGGGAACACTGAAGCTTTCTTT.

V gene TRBV6-5 combines with J gene TRBJ1-1, with D possibly being TRBD1 (5 bases). The germline CDR1 and CDR2 sequences are MNHEY and SVGAGI. The CDR3 is 15 amino acids. The germline V and J ends were trimmed by 2 bases and 2 bases, with 12 bases remaining between them. This chain's CDR3 is CASSYGLTVNTEAFF. In DNA, the CDR3 is TGTGCCAGCAGTTACGGTTTGACAGTCAACACTGAAGCTTTCTTT.

The chain employs TRBV23-1 and TRBJ1-1, with unresolved D. TRBV23-1 is annotated as an ORF whose role is uncertain. The CDR3 spans 13 residues. V was shortened by 0 bases and J by 7 bases, with 9 bases between the two germline ends. The CDR3 is CASSQSRPHEAFF. The CDR3 bases are TGCGCCAGCAGTCAATCGAGGCCCCATGAAGCTTTCTTT.

The gene calls are TRBV7-8 and TRBJ1-3; 10 bases line up with TRBD1. CDR1 and CDR2 from the germline V gene are SGHVS and FQNEAQ. The CDR3 totals 19 residues. After removal of 1 base from V and 2 bases from J, the junction contained 11 bases not matched to a gene. CDR3 amino acids: CASSLVGMRQGAAGNTIYF. DNA of the CDR3: TGTGCCAGCAGCTTAGTGGGAATGAGACAGGGGGCGGCTGGAAACACCATATATTTT.

This clone was observed a single time. The chain recombines TRBV6-6 with TRBJ1-4; D is perhaps TRBD1 (6 bases). CDR1 is MNHNY and CDR2 is SVGAGI in the germline V gene (reference sequence). The V and J ends lost 8 bases and 8 bases respectively, with 15 bases between them. CDR3 length: 13 amino acids. The CDR3 DNA reads as TGTGCCAGCGGTTGGGGGGGCGAAGAAAAACTGTTTTTT. Residues: CASGWGGEEKLFF.

This chain connects TRBV6-4 to TRBJ1-1, with 7 bases that match TRBD1. Unmatched junction bases numbered 7, after V lost 5 bases and J lost 4 bases. Germline V gives CDR1 MRHNA, CDR2 SNTAGT. The CDR3 sequence is 14 residues long. Here the CDR3 DNA reads TGTGCCAGCAGTTTCTCCCCAGGGGGCACTGAAGCTTTCTTT. It encodes CASSFSPGGTEAFF.